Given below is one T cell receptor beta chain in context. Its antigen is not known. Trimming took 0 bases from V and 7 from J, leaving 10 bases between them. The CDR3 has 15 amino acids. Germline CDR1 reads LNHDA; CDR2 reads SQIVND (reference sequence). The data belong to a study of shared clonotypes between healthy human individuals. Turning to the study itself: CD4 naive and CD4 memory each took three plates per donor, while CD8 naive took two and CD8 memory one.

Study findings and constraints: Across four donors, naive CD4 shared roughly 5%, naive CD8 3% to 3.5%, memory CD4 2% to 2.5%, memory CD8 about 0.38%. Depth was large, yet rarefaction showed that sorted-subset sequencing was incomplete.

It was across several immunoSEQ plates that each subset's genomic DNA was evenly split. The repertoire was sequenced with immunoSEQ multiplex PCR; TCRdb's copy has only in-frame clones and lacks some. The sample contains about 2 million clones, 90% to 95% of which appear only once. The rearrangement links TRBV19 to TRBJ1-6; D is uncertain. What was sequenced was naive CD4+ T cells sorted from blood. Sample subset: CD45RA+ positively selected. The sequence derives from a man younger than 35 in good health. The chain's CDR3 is CASSIEGSRNSPLHF. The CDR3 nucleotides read TGTGCCAGTAGTATAGAGGGTAGTAGGAATTCACCCCTCCACTTT.